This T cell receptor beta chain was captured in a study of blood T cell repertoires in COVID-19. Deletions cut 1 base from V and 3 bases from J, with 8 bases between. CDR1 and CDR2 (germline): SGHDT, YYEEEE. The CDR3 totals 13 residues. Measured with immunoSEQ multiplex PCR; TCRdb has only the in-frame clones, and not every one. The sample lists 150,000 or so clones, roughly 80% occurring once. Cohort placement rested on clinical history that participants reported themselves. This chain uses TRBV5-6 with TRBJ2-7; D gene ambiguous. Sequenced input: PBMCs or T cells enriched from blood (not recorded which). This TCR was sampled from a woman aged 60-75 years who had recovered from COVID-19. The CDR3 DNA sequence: TGTGCCAGCAGCTTGCTGCAGGACTACGAGCAGTACTTC. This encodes CASSLLQDYEQYF.